Detailed here is one T cell receptor beta chain. The CDR3 covers 14 residues. V was pared by 4 bases and J by 5 bases, with 12 bases between. The V gene's germline CDR1 is MNHNS and CDR2 SASEGT. The table came from immunoSEQ multiplex PCR; TCRdb's copy has only in-frame clones and leaves some out. The profile shows 45,000 to 55,000 clones, approximately 84% of them singletons. The sample originates from a study of PD-L1 blockade in urothelial cancer. Sample time point: peripheral blood 6 weeks after treatment start. This clonotype was obtained from a man aged 55 to 70 with urothelial cancer. The sample consisted of PBMCs, taken around atezolizumab (anti-PD-L1) treatment. The chain recombines TRBV6-1 with TRBJ1-5; perhaps TRBD1 as D (5 bases). The CDR3 sequence: CASSGGTEYQPQHF. The CDR3, as DNA: TGTGCCAGCAGTGGGGGGACTGAGTATCAGCCCCAGCATTTT.